These 19 T cell receptor beta chains originate from one sample sequenced in a study of cytomegalovirus exposure and HLA in healthy donors. The PCR ran on 60 Vbeta and 13 Jbeta primers. Generated by immunoSEQ multiplex PCR, the TCRdb table keeps only in-frame clones and is missing some. Its clone listing holds 41,000 or so clones. Sequences were obtained from PBMCs. These receptors came from a man aged 25 to 40 in good health and CMV-seronegative.

V gene TRBV30 combines with J gene TRBJ1-2; D unclear. V lost 4 bases, J lost 3 bases, and 18 bases lay in between. Germline CDR1 and CDR2: GTSNPN and SVGIG (reference sequence). The CDR3 consists of 15 residues. The CDR3 DNA sequence: TGTGCCTGGAATTCCTGGGCTGGGGAGGACTATGGCTACACCTTC. Amino acid sequence: CAWNSWAGEDYGYTF.

V usage is TRBV5-4 and J usage is TRBJ2-3; TRBD1 agrees at 8 bases. The germline gives CDR1 SGHNT, CDR2 YYREEE (reference sequence). V shed 2 bases and J 4 bases; nucleotides not matched to a gene: 6. This CDR3 has 15 amino acids. The CDR3 DNA follows: TGTGCCAGCAGCTTCCGCCAGGGGGCCGCAGATACGCAGTATTTT. Amino acid sequence: CASSFRQGAADTQYF.

The genes are TRBV25-1 and TRBJ2-1, with D maybe TRBD1 (5 bases). There are 15 residues in the CDR3. V lost 3 bases, J lost 6 bases, and 15 bases lay in between. Germline V gene lookup returns CDR1 MGHDK and CDR2 SYGVNS. CDR3 sequence (DNA): TGTGCCAGCAGTGACACTGGCAGGGCGGCCAATGAGCAGTTCTTC. Translated: CASSDTGRAANEQFF.

The chain links TRBV9 to TRBJ2-1; tentatively, D is TRBD1 (6 bases). The germline gives CDR1 SGDLS, CDR2 YYNGEE. The CDR3 is made up of 15 amino acids. The ends were cut back, 2 bases at V and 8 bases at J, with 17 bases in the middle. The CDR3: CASSVGSRDIYEQFF. CDR3 nucleotide sequence: TGTGCCAGCAGCGTCGGGTCCCGGGACATTTATGAGCAGTTCTTC.

The V gene is TRBV6-1, the J gene TRBJ2-7, with 9 nucleotides matching TRBD1. CDR1 and CDR2 (germline): MNHNS, SASEGT. Trimming at V came to 7 bases and at J to 3 bases, leaving 4 bases not matched to a gene. The CDR3 is 13 residues long. The CDR3 sequence is CASKGQGFYEQYF. In DNA, the CDR3 is TGTGCCAGCAAGGGACAGGGATTCTACGAGCAGTACTTC.

V is TRBV27 and J is TRBJ1-4; unclear D gene. With 0 bases removed from V and 7 bases from J, the gap between germline ends came to 12 bases. Per the germline V gene, CDR1 is MNHEY and CDR2 is SMNVEV (reference sequence). The CDR3 is 15 amino acids. The CDR3 DNA is TGTGCCAGCAGTTTATCGAGAGGGAGAGGTGAAAAACTGTTTTTT. It yields the protein CASSLSRGRGEKLFF.

This chain links TRBV5-6 with TRBJ2-1; D is unclear. Deletions cut 0 bases from V and 5 bases from J, with 21 bases between. Germline assignment: CDR1 SGHDT and CDR2 YYEEEE. The CDR3 length is 18 residues. The CDR3 sequence is CASSLGLQNPSWHNEQFF. CDR3 nucleotide sequence: TGTGCCAGCAGCTTGGGACTCCAAAACCCGAGTTGGCACAATGAGCAGTTCTTC.

For this clone: Within the sample, other DNA sequences also encode this same CDR3. CDR3: CAISESTGSNSPLHF. The DNA of the CDR3 is TGTGCCATCAGTGAGTCGACAGGTTCTAATTCACCCCTCCACTTT. The chain uses TRBV10-3 and TRBJ1-6; D may be TRBD1 (6 bases). Germline values: CDR1 ENHRY, CDR2 SYGVKD. The ends were cut back, 0 bases at V and 6 bases at J, with 9 bases in the middle. This CDR3 has 15 residues.

This chain links TRBV11-2 with TRBJ1-2, with D possibly TRBD1 on 6 matching bases. The germline V and J ends were trimmed by 5 bases and 2 bases, with 12 bases remaining between them. CDR1 SGHAT and CDR2 FQNNGV come from the germline V gene. The CDR3 covers 14 residues. The CDR3 DNA sequence: TGTGCCAGCAGCCTAATACAGGGAAACTATGGCTACACCTTC. It codes for CASSLIQGNYGYTF.

The V call is TRBV18, the J call TRBJ2-7, with D possibly TRBD1 on 6 matching bases. The germline CDR1 and CDR2 sequences are KGHSH and LQKENI. V lost 0 bases, J lost 3 bases, and 12 bases lay in between. The CDR3 is made up of 15 amino acids. CDR3 DNA sequence: TGTGCCAGCTCACCACCGCAGGGGTCTGGCTACGAGCAGTACTTC. This sequence encodes CASSPPQGSGYEQYF. The whole variable domain, remainder taken from reference TRBV18 and TRBJ2-7, is NAGVMQNPRHLVRRRGQEARLRCSPMKGHSHVYWYRQLPEEGLKFMVYLQKENIIDESGMPKERFSAEFPKEGPSILRIQQVVRGDSAAYFCASSPPQGSGYEQYFGPGTRLTVT.

A remark on this clone: At one end, the junction sequence differs from germline, possibly due to a read error. The rearrangement links TRBV12-5 to TRBJ1-1; a weak D match, TRBD1 (5 bases). The germline CDR1 and CDR2 sequences are LGHNT and FRNRAP. There are 14 residues in the CDR3. In DNA, the CDR3 is TGTGCTAGCACGAACAGGATGCTGAATACTGAAGCTTTCTTT. This translates into CASTNRMLNTEAFF. The full variable domain, completed using reference TRBV12-5 and TRBJ1-1, is DARVTQTPRHKVTEMGQEVTMRCQPILGHNTVFWYRQTMMQGLELLAYFRNRAPLDDSGMPKDRFSAEMPDATLATLKIQPSEPRDSAVYFCASTNRMLNTEAFFGQGTRLTVV.

The chain combines TRBV30 with TRBJ1-1; possible D gene TRBD1, 6 bases. Germline V gives CDR1 GTSNPN, CDR2 SVGIG (reference sequence). The CDR3 consists of 15 residues. The germline V and J ends were trimmed by 5 bases and 5 bases, with 21 bases remaining between them. CDR3 DNA: TGTGCCTGGCTTTGGGGGGGGCTGGTCAGGACTGAAGCTTTCTTT. The encoded protein is CAWLWGGLVRTEAFF.

The V and J genes are TRBV19 and TRBJ2-7, with 8 bases that match TRBD2. This CDR3 is built from 21 residues. Germline loops: CDR1 LNHDA, CDR2 SQIVND (reference sequence). After removal of 4 bases from V and 4 bases from J, the junction contained 27 bases not matched to a gene. The CDR3 coding sequence is TGTGCCAGTAGTACATTCTTTCACGGGACTAGTTCCAGACCGATACCTTACGAGCAGTACTTC. As protein: CASSTFFHGTSSRPIPYEQYF.

The chain carries TRBV29-1 and TRBJ2-7, with D possibly matching TRBD2 (5 bases). V lost 3 bases, J lost 5 bases, and 14 bases lay in between. This CDR3 has 13 residues. Germline-derived CDR1 and CDR2 are SQVTM and ANQGSEA. The CDR3 loop reads CSVDLGNGDEQYF. In nucleotides, the CDR3 is TGCAGCGTTGATCTCGGGAATGGGGACGAGCAGTACTTC.

The chain is built from TRBV13 and TRBJ2-3; a possible D gene is TRBD2 (6 bases). The CDR3 is made up of 15 amino acids. Germline CDR1 and CDR2: PRHDT and FYEKMQ (reference sequence). The ends were cut back, 5 bases at V and 6 bases at J, with 18 bases in the middle. CDR3 sequence: CASSPPGVRGDTQYF. The CDR3 nucleotides are TGTGCCAGCAGCCCCCCGGGGGTCAGAGGCGATACGCAGTATTTT.

J is TRBJ2-1 and V is TRBV7-8; 7 nucleotides align to TRBD2. This CDR3 contains 15 residues. Germline V gives CDR1 SGHVS, CDR2 FQNEAQ. V lost 0 bases and J lost 8; bases outside the gene matches: 7. The CDR3 sequence: CASSLAGGRVDEQFF. The CDR3 DNA follows: TGTGCCAGCAGCTTAGCTGGCGGGAGAGTTGATGAGCAGTTCTTC.

The chain is built from TRBV6-5 and TRBJ1-1, with a weak D call TRBD1 (5 bases). With 0 bases removed from V and 6 bases from J, the gap between germline ends came to 14 bases. The CDR3 has 15 residues. Germline V CDR1 and CDR2: MNHEY, SVGAGI. CDR3 sequence (DNA): TGTGCCAGCAGTTACTCGATCGTCGGAGGGGCTGAAGCTTTCTTT. It yields the protein CASSYSIVGGAEAFF.

The rearrangement links TRBV6-1 to TRBJ1-2; a weak D match, TRBD1 (5 bases). The germline CDR1 and CDR2 sequences are MNHNS and SASEGT. Trimming cost V 0 bases and J 3 bases, with 17 bases left between them. The CDR3 covers 17 residues. CDR3 protein: CASSEAGLVRGDYGYTF. The CDR3 DNA reads as TGTGCCAGCAGTGAAGCGGGGCTCGTTAGGGGCGACTATGGCTACACCTTC.

This sequence joins TRBV19 and TRBJ2-2; TRBD2 matches at 10 bases. The germline gives CDR1 LNHDA, CDR2 SQIVND (reference sequence). The V segment lost 7 bases and the J segment 6 bases; nucleotides outside the gene matches: 5. The CDR3 totals 14 residues. CDR3 DNA sequence: TGTGCCAGTACTGGACTAGCGGTCCCCGGGGAGCTGTTTTTT. Translating it yields CASTGLAVPGELFF.